There are a few counts of the clone carrying this T cell receptor (beta chain). The sample originates from a study of T cells after yellow fever vaccination. TCRdb redid the calling of the 5' RACE reads with MiXCR, one entry per CDR3 protein. The repertoire holds 200,000 to 300,000 distinct CDR3 sequences, with 6% to 8% as singletons. Germline V gene sequence: CDR1 LNHDA, CDR2 SQIVND (reference sequence). Trimming pared 3 bases from V and 0 bases from J, leaving 12 bases between. CDR3 length: 15 amino acids. The chain links TRBV19 to TRBJ2-7, with D perhaps matching TRBD1 or TRBD2 (5 bases each). The specimen comprised CD4+ T cells sorted from PBMCs, sampled on the day of the yellow fever booster vaccination. This TCR came from a young man who received the YFV17D yellow fever vaccine. The CDR3 here is CASSIGAFSSYEQYF. The CDR3 region has the DNA TGTGCCAGTAGTATCGGGGCCTTTAGCTCCTACGAGCAGTACTTC.